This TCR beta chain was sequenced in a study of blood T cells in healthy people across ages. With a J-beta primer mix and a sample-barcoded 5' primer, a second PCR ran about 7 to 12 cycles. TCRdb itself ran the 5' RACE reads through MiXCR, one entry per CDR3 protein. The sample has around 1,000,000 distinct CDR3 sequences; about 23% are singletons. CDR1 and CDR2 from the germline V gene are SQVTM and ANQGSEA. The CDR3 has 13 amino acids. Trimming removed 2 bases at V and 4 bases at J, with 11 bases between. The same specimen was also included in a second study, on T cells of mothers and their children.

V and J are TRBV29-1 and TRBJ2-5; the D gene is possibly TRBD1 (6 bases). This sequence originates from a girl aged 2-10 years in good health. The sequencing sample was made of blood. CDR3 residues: CSVEKGVGETQYF. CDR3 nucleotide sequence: TGCAGCGTTGAAAAGGGGGTCGGAGAGACCCAGTACTTC.